The present entry profiles one TCR beta chain with its context. Its target is unknown. This sample stems from a study of Graves' ophthalmopathy and Graves' hyperthyroidism. Study-wide results and caveats: Most thyroid-expanded clonotypes exceeding 0.001 frequency were also found in blood. Ophthalmopathy progression was predicted with around 71% sensitivity and roughly 79% specificity.

Ophthalmopathy cases showed moderate-to-severe activity, scoring CAS ≥3 and NOSPECS ≥4, with duration under 3 months. Orbital computed tomography, together with clinical symptoms, serum thyroxine, TRAb and thyroid ultrasound, was used for diagnosis. The germline gives CDR1 LGHNA, CDR2 YSLEER. This CDR3 comprises 16 residues. V was cut by 0 bases and J by 1 base, with 12 bases left in between. RNA transcripts served as template for amplifying TCR beta CDR3 sequences. In the first round, RT-PCR was carried out with HTBI primers, and a multiplex PCR formed the second round. TCRdb processed the multiplex PCR reads anew with MiXCR; each CDR3 protein has one entry. The sample shows roughly 220,000 distinct CDR3 sequences, less than 55% of them seen only once.

This clonotype was sampled from an adult man with Graves' ophthalmopathy. The sample comprised peripheral blood. The chain links TRBV4-3 to TRBJ2-5; weak D call: TRBD1 (7 bases). CDR3: CASSQEGGDSQETQYF. The CDR3 DNA follows: TGCGCCAGCAGCCAAGAAGGCGGGGACAGCCAAGAGACCCAGTACTTC.